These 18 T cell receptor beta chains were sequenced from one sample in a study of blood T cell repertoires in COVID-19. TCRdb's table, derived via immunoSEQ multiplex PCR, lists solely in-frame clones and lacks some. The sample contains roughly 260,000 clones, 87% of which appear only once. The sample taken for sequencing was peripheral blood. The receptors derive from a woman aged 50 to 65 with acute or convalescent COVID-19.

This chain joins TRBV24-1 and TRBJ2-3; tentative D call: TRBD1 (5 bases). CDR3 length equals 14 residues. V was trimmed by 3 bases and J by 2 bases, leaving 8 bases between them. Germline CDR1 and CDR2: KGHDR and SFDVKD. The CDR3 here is CATSDRQTTDTQYF. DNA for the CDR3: TGTGCCACCAGTGATCGACAGACCACAGATACGCAGTATTTT.

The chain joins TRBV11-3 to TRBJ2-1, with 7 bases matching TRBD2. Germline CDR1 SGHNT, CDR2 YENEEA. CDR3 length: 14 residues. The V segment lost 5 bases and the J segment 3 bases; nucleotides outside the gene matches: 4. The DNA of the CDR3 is TGTGCCAGCAGCGAAGCGGGAAACTACAATGAGCAGTTCTTC. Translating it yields CASSEAGNYNEQFF.

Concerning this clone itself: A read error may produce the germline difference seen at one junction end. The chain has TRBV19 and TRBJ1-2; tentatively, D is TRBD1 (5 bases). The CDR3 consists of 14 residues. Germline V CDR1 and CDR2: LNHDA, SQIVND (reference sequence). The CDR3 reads CASKGAGTDYGYTF. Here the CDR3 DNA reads TGTGCCAGTAAAGGGGCCGGGACGGACTACGGCTACACCTTC.

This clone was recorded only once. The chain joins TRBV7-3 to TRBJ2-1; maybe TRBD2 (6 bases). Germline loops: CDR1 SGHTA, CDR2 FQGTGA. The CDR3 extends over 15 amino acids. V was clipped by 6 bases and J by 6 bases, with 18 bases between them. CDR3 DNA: TGTGCCAGCAGTCCCACGGGCCCAGCGGGCAATGAGCAGTTCTTC. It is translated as CASSPTGPAGNEQFF.

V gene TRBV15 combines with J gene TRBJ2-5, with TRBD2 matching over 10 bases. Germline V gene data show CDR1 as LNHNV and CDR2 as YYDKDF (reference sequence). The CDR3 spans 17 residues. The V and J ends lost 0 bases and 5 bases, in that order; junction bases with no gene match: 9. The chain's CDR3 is CATSRDSEREGGETQYF. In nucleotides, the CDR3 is TGTGCCACCAGCAGAGATAGTGAGCGGGAGGGCGGGGAGACCCAGTACTTC.

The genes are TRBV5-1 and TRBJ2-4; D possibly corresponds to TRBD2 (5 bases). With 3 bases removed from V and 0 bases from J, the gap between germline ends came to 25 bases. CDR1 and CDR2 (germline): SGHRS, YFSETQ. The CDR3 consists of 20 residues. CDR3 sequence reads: CASSYLGRFAGETAKNIQYF. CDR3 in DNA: TGCGCCAGCAGCTACCTAGGTCGATTTGCGGGCGAAACAGCCAAAAACATTCAGTACTTC.

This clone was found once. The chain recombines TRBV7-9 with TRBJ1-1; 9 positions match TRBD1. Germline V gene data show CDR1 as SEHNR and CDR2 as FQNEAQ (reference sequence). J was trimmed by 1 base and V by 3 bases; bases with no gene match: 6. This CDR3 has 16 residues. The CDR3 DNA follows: TGTGCCAGCAGCTTCGCTCCGGGACAGGGGAACACTGAAGCTTTCTTT. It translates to CASSFAPGQGNTEAFF.

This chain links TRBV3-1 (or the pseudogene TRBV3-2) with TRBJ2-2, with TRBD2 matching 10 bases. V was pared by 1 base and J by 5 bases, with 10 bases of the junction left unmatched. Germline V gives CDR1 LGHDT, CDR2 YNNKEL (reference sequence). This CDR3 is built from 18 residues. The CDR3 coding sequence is TGTGCCAGCAGCCAAGGCTCCTCAAGCGGGAGGGCGACCGGGGAGCTGTTTTTT. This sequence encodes CASSQGSSSGRATGELFF.

The CDR3 coding sequence is TGTGCCAGCAGCCAAGAAGAGGGCGGGAGCTCCTACGAGCAGTACTTC. This encodes CASSQEEGGSSYEQYF. V usage is TRBV4-2 and J usage is TRBJ2-7; 7 bases fit TRBD2. The CDR3 contains 16 residues. From germline, CDR1 is LGHNA and CDR2 YNFKEQ. V lost 0 bases, J lost 0 bases, and 5 bases stayed unmatched.

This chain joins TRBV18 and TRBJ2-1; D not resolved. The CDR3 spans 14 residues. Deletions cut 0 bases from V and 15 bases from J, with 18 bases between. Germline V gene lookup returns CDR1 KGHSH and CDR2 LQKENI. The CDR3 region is CASSPPSASVNGFF. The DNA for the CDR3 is TGTGCCAGCTCACCACCATCTGCGTCCGTTAACGGGTTCTTC.

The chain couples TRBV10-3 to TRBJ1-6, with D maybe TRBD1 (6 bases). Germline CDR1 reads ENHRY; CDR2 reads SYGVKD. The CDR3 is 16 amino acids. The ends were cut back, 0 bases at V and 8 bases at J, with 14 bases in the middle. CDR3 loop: CAISESQGKGDSPLHF. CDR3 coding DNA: TGTGCCATCAGTGAGTCGCAGGGGAAGGGTGATTCACCCCTCCACTTT.

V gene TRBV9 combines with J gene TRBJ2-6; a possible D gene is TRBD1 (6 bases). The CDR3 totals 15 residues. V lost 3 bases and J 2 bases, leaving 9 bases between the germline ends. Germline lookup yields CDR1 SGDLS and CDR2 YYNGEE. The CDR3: CASSATGTGANVLTF. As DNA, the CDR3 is TGTGCCAGCAGCGCCACAGGGACTGGGGCCAACGTCCTGACTTTC.

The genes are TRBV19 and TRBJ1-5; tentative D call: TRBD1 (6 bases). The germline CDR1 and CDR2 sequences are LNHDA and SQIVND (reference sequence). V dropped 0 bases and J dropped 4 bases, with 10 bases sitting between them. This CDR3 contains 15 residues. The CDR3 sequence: CASSIDGDKNQPQHF. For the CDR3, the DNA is TGTGCCAGTAGTATAGATGGGGACAAAAATCAGCCCCAGCATTTT.

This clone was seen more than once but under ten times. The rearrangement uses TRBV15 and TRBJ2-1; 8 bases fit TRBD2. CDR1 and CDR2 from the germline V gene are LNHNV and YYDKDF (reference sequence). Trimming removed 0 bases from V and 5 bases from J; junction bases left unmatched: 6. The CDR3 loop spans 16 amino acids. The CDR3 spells CATSRDPTSANNEQFF. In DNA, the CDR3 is TGTGCCACCAGCAGAGATCCGACTAGCGCCAACAATGAGCAGTTCTTC.

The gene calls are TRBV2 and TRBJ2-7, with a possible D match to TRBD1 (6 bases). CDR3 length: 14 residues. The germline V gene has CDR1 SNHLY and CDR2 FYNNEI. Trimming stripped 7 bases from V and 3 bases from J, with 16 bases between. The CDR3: CASTEDSLGYEQYF. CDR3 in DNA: TGTGCCAGCACCGAGGACAGTCTGGGCTACGAGCAGTACTTC.

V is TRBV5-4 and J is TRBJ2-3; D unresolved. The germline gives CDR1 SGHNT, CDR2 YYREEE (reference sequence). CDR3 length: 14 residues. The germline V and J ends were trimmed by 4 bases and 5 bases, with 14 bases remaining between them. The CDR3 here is CASSLAPGGDTQYF. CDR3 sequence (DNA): TGTGCCAGCAGCCTGGCCCCGGGTGGAGATACGCAGTATTTT.

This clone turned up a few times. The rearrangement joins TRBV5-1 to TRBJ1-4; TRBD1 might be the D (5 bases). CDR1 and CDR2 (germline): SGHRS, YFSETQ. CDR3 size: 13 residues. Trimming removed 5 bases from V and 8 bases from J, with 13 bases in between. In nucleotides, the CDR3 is TGCGCCAGCAGGATGCAGGGTGAGGAAAAACTGTTTTTT. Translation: CASRMQGEEKLFF.

CDR3 coding DNA: TGTGCCAGCAGAAGCGACAGGGTGAGCTACGAGCAGTACTTC. Its protein is CASRSDRVSYEQYF. The V and J genes are TRBV28 and TRBJ2-7; TRBD1 matches 7 bases. The CDR3 extends over 14 amino acids. The germline V gene encodes CDR1 MDHEN and CDR2 SYDVKM. Trimming took 6 bases from V and 3 from J; bases not matched to a gene: 8.